This TCR beta chain came from a study of T cell changes during pregnancy in multiple sclerosis (dated by TCRdb to about 2019). Background on the whole study: The study examined how the T cell repertoire changed over the course of pregnancy in women with multiple sclerosis.

The CDR3 sequence holds 15 residues, the cysteine and phenylalanine included. Just the 45-base CDR3 DNA is kept, in frame starting at base 1. At the junction V is shortened by 0 bases and J by 15 bases; bases outside the gene matches: 8. CDR1 and CDR2, per the germline V gene, are SGDLS and YYNGEE. Library preparation used the immunoSEQ multiplex PCR assay. As stored in TCRdb, this immuneACCESS dataset retains in-frame rearrangements with V and J assigned. A fraction of the clones does not appear; measured against another copy, unresolved V genes explain less than half of the discrepancy, and the remainder lacks a known reason. This sample has tens of thousands of clones in its table, and roughly nine tenths of those were observed once. The ten largest clones represent over 0.35% of the sample. Of note for this clone: Its antigen remains unidentified. The record has no base qualities; no much larger clone is one base away.

The V and J genes are TRBV9 and TRBJ2-1; 14 nucleotides in the junction match TRBD2. The sample consisted of CD4+ T cells from peripheral blood mononuclear cells, taken in the second trimester of pregnancy. The clonotype comes from a female donor in good health, enrolled as a control in a pregnancy study. The bases are TGTGCCAGCAGCGTAGGTGGACTAGCGGGAGGATTAGGGTTCTTC. This translates into CASSVGGLAGGLGFF.